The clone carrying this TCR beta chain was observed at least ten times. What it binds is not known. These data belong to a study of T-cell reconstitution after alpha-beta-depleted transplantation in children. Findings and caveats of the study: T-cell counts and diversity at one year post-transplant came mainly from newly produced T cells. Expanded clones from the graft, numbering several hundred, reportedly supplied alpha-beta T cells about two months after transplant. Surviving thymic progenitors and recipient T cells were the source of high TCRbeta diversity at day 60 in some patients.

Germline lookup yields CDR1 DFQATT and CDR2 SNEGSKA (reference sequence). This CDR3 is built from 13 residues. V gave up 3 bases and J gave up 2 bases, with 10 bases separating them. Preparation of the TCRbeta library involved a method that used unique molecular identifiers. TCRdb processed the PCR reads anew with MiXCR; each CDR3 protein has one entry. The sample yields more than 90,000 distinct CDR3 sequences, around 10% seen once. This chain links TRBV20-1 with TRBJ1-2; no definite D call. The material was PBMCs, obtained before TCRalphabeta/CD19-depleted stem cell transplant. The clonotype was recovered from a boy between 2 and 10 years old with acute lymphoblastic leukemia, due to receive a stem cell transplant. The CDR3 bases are TGCAGTGCTAGCGTCTTAAGCAACTATGGCTACACCTTC. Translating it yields CSASVLSNYGYTF.